This T cell receptor beta chain stems from a study of blood T cell repertoires in COVID-19. Study as a whole: Collection of acute and convalescent COVID-19 samples took place in the United States, Italy and Spain. T cells, B-cell-depleted T cells, or PBMCs provided the cDNA or gDNA that served as material.

Participants spanned ages 18 to 89 years and resided in around 25 US areas. Trimming shortened V by 4 bases and J by 2 bases, and 25 bases separated the two germline ends. Germline assignment: CDR1 SGHTS and CDR2 YDEGEE. The CDR3 has 18 amino acids. Authors' methods: Researchers report that nucleated cell counts were estimated from reference gene primer amplification. Sequencing used immunoSEQ multiplex PCR; TCRdb keeps in-frame clones, though not all of them. V, J and clone size derive from that table, while D and trimming were established from the DNA sequence. The sample lists around 230,000 clones, roughly 88% occurring once.

V is TRBV5-8 and J is TRBJ2-7, with D perhaps TRBD1 (5 bases). This receptor was taken from a woman aged 40 to 55 with acute COVID-19. Sequenced input: PBMCs or T cells enriched from blood (not recorded which). This CDR3 is CASSRVGPGPTSPYEQYF. CDR3 bases: TGTGCCAGCAGCCGAGTGGGGCCAGGACCCACGTCCCCCTACGAGCAGTACTTC. The variable domain in full, with the rest retrieved from reference TRBV5-8 and TRBJ2-7, is EAGVTQSPTHLIKTRGQQATLRCSPISGHTSVYWYQQALGLGLQFLLWYDEGEERNRGNFPPRFSGRQFPNYSSELNVNALELEDSALYLCASSRVGPGPTSPYEQYFGPGTRLTVT.